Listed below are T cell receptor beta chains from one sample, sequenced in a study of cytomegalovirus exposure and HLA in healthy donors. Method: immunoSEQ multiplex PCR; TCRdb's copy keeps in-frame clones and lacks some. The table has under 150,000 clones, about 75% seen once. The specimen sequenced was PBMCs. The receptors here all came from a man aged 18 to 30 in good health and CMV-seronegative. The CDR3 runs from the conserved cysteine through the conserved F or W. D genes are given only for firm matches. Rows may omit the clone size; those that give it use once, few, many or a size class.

DNA: TGTGCCAGCAGGCGGACGGAGGTGTCCTACGAGCAGTACTTC
CDR3: CASRRTEVSYEQYF
V: TRBV2
D: NA
size: NA
J: TRBJ2-7

DNA: TGTGCCAGCAGCCTAGGGCACAGGGGAGGATACGAGCAGTACTTC
CDR3: CASSLGHRGGYEQYF
V: TRBV11-2
D: NA
size: NA
J: TRBJ2-7

DNA: TGTGCCAGCAGTTCCACAGGACAGGGGCCCTACGAGCAGTACTTC
CDR3: CASSSTGQGPYEQYF
V: TRBV27
D: TRBD1
size: NA
J: TRBJ2-7

DNA: TGTGCCAGCAGCAAAGACCATCCTATGGGAGGGAATCAGCCCCAGCATTTT
CDR3: CASSKDHPMGGNQPQHF
V: TRBV21-1
D: NA
size: once
J: TRBJ1-5

DNA: TGCGCCAGCAGCCAAGAGGGCAGGGGGCATCGGGCAGATACGCAGTATTTT
CDR3: CASSQEGRGHRADTQYF
V: TRBV4-1
D: TRBD1
size: NA
J: TRBJ2-3

DNA: TGCGCCAGCAGCTTGGGGGACTCCTTAACCCAAAACATTCAGTACTTC
CDR3: CASSLGDSLTQNIQYF
V: TRBV5-1
D: NA
size: NA
J: TRBJ2-4

DNA: TGTGCCAGCAGCCCAACAGGGAACGAGCAGTACTTC
CDR3: CASSPTGNEQYF
V: TRBV7-7
D: NA
size: NA
J: TRBJ2-7

DNA: TGTGCCAGCAGTCCCCATACAGCCTTAGCCAAAAACATTCAGTACTTC
CDR3: CASSPHTALAKNIQYF
V: TRBV6-6
D: NA
size: NA
J: TRBJ2-4

DNA: TGTGCCAGCAGCCAAGGGGCGGGGGATCTCAATGAGCAGTTCTTC
CDR3: CASSQGAGDLNEQFF
V: TRBV14
D: TRBD2
size: NA
J: TRBJ2-1

DNA: TGTGCCAGCAGAGTGGACAGGGGAGCTGAAGCTTTCTTT
CDR3: CASRVDRGAEAFF
V: TRBV2
D: TRBD1
size: NA
J: TRBJ1-1

DNA: TGTGCCACCGCCGAGCGGGGGGAGTACCAAGAGACCCAGTACTTC
CDR3: CATAERGEYQETQYF
V: TRBV10-3
D: TRBD2
size: NA
J: TRBJ2-5

DNA: TGTGCCAGCAGTGTAAGCGGGGAGAGCACAGATACGCAGTATTTT
CDR3: CASSVSGESTDTQYF
V: TRBV6-5
D: TRBD2
size: NA
J: TRBJ2-3

DNA: TGCGCCAGCAGTGAGGGGACAGGGGGTCTTGACAATGAGCAGTTCTTC
CDR3: CASSEGTGGLDNEQFF
V: TRBV10-2
D: TRBD1
size: NA
J: TRBJ2-1

DNA: TGTGCCAGTAGTATAGCCGGACAGCTCAATGAGCAGTTCTTC
CDR3: CASSIAGQLNEQFF
V: TRBV19
D: NA
size: NA
J: TRBJ2-1

DNA: TGTGCCAGCAGTGAGGGGGGGGCGGCCTACAATGAGCAGTTCTTC
CDR3: CASSEGGAAYNEQFF
V: TRBV2
D: NA
size: NA
J: TRBJ2-1

DNA: TGCAGCGTTGCCGAGGCCTCTTACGAGCAGTACTTC
CDR3: CSVAEASYEQYF
V: TRBV29-1
D: NA
size: few
J: TRBJ2-7

DNA: TGTGCCATCAGCGGAACAGGGACCCATGGCTACACCTTC
CDR3: CAISGTGTHGYTF
V: TRBV10-3
D: NA
size: NA
J: TRBJ1-2

DNA: TGTGCCAGCAGGGAAGGACAATCCGCGGGGGAGCAGTACTTC
CDR3: CASREGQSAGEQYF
V: TRBV27
D: NA
size: NA
J: TRBJ2-7

DNA: TGTGCCAGCACCTGGGGTGGACTAGCGAACAATGAGCAGTTCTTC
CDR3: CASTWGGLANNEQFF
V: TRBV27
D: TRBD2
size: few
J: TRBJ2-1

DNA: TGTGCCAGCAGTCCCCGGGAGCTTAATGAAAAACTGTTTTTT
CDR3: CASSPRELNEKLFF
V: TRBV6-5
D: NA
size: NA
J: TRBJ1-4

DNA: TGTGCCAGCAGAGAAATCCGGGGTTCCTACGAGCAGTACTTC
CDR3: CASREIRGSYEQYF
V: TRBV2
D: NA
size: NA
J: TRBJ2-7

DNA: TGTGCCAGCTCAGCCGACAGCCTGAACACTGAAGCTTTCTTT
CDR3: CASSADSLNTEAFF
V: TRBV18
D: NA
size: NA
J: TRBJ1-1

DNA: TGTGCCACCAGCAGAGATTTGGCGGGGGCTGGTCAGCCCCAGCATTTT
CDR3: CATSRDLAGAGQPQHF
V: TRBV15
D: NA
size: NA
J: TRBJ1-5

DNA: TGTGCCAGCAGCTCCCCGACTAGCGGGGGTTGGGATGAGCAGTTCTTC
CDR3: CASSSPTSGGWDEQFF
V: TRBV5-6
D: TRBD2
size: few
J: TRBJ2-1

DNA: TGTGCCAGCAGCTTGGGACAGCTTATAACCTACGAGCAGTACTTC
CDR3: CASSLGQLITYEQYF
V: TRBV5-6
D: NA
size: NA
J: TRBJ2-7

DNA: TGTGCCAGCAGTGAAGCTTTCAGGGGCGATGGCTACACCTTC
CDR3: CASSEAFRGDGYTF
V: TRBV6-1
D: NA
size: NA
J: TRBJ1-2

DNA: TGTGCCAGCAGTTTAACAGGGTCATACACTGAAGCTTTCTTT
CDR3: CASSLTGSYTEAFF
V: TRBV27
D: NA
size: NA
J: TRBJ1-1

DNA: TGTGCCAGCAGTGATGGGGGACTAGCGGTCTCCTACGAGCAGTACTTC
CDR3: CASSDGGLAVSYEQYF
V: TRBV6-1
D: TRBD2
size: NA
J: TRBJ2-7

DNA: TGTGCCAGCTCCCCCGGGACAGGCCTCACAGATACGCAGTATTTT
CDR3: CASSPGTGLTDTQYF
V: TRBV18
D: TRBD1
size: NA
J: TRBJ2-3

DNA: TGTGCCAGCAGTTACTACCCGACAGGGGGAAGCGGGGAGCTGTTTTTT
CDR3: CASSYYPTGGSGELFF
V: TRBV6-5
D: TRBD1
size: NA
J: TRBJ2-2

DNA: TGTGCCAGTAGTCTCACACAGGGATACACTGAAGCTTTCTTT
CDR3: CASSLTQGYTEAFF
V: TRBV19
D: NA
size: NA
J: TRBJ1-1

DNA: TGTGCCAGCAGCCGAACCGGGACAGGGGGAGATGAGCAGTTCTTC
CDR3: CASSRTGTGGDEQFF
V: TRBV4-2
D: TRBD1
size: NA
J: TRBJ2-1

DNA: TGTGCCAGCAGTTCCCAGTATTCTAGCACAGATACGCAGTATTTT
CDR3: CASSSQYSSTDTQYF
V: TRBV28
D: NA
size: NA
J: TRBJ2-3

DNA: TGTGCCAGCAGCCTTTCAGGGGTCTTTCTACCGGACAGAAAGAACACTGAAGCTTTCTTT
CDR3: CASSLSGVFLPDRKNTEAFF
V: TRBV13
D: NA
size: once
J: TRBJ1-1

DNA: TGTGCCAGCAGCCCGCCGTATGCGGGAGCTCTATACGAGCAGTACTTC
CDR3: CASSPPYAGALYEQYF
V: TRBV11-2
D: TRBD2
size: few
J: TRBJ2-7

DNA: TGTGCCAGCTCACCCACGAACGCGGGCGAGCAGTACTTC
CDR3: CASSPTNAGEQYF
V: TRBV18
D: NA
size: NA
J: TRBJ2-7

DNA: TGCAGCGTTCTGCTTCCACAGTTCACCGGGGAGCTGTTTTTT
CDR3: CSVLLPQFTGELFF
V: TRBV29-1
D: NA
size: NA
J: TRBJ2-2

DNA: TGCGCCAGCAGCCGGGACACCAACAATGAGCAGTTCTTC
CDR3: CASSRDTNNEQFF
V: TRBV5-1
D: NA
size: few
J: TRBJ2-1

DNA: TGTGCCAGCAGTCGGACGGGGACCTACAATGAGCAGTTCTTC
CDR3: CASSRTGTYNEQFF
V: TRBV6-5
D: NA
size: NA
J: TRBJ2-1

DNA: TGTGCCATCAGTGAGCAGGGCTACGAGCAGTACTTC
CDR3: CAISEQGYEQYF
V: TRBV10-3
D: NA
size: NA
J: TRBJ2-7

DNA: TGTGCCAGCAGCTATCTTAGCGGGAGTAAAACTTCCTACGAGCAGTACTTC
CDR3: CASSYLSGSKTSYEQYF
V: TRBV7-9
D: TRBD2
size: NA
J: TRBJ2-7

DNA: TGTGCCAGCAGCTTAGCCGGCGGATCACCCCTCCACTTT
CDR3: CASSLAGGSPLHF
V: TRBV7-9
D: NA
size: NA
J: TRBJ1-6

DNA: TGTGCCAGCAGCCGCGGACTGGGAACAAGGGACTCCTACGAGCAGTACTTC
CDR3: CASSRGLGTRDSYEQYF
V: TRBV7-9
D: NA
size: NA
J: TRBJ2-7